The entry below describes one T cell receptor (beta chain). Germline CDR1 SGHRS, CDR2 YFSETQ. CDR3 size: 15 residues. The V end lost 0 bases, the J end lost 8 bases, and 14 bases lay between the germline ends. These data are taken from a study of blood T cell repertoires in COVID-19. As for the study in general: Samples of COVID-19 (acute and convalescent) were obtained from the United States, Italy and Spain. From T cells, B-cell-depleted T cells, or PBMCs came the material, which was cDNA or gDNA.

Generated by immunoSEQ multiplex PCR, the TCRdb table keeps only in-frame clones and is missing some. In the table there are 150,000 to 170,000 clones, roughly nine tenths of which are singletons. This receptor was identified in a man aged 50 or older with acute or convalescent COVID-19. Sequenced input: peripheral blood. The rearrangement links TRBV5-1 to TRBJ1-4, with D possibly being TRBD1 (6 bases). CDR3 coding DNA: TGCGCCAGCAGCTTGGTTTACAGGGATGGAGAAAAACTGTTTTTT. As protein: CASSLVYRDGEKLFF.